Shown below are 10 T cell receptor beta chains from a single sample sequenced in a study of cytomegalovirus exposure and HLA in healthy donors. 60 Vbeta and 13 Jbeta primers were used in PCR. Generated by immunoSEQ multiplex PCR, the TCRdb table keeps only in-frame clones and is missing some. This sample has some 150,000 clones, with roughly 76% found just once. Specimen: PBMCs. These receptors were obtained from a woman in her twenties or thirties in good health and CMV-seronegative.

The chain carries TRBV6-1 and TRBJ1-2; D is unclear. Deletions cut 0 bases from V and 6 bases from J, with 17 bases between. CDR3 length: 16 amino acids. Germline lookup yields CDR1 MNHNS and CDR2 SASEGT. The CDR3 loop is CASSEASRTNGDGYTF. CDR3 coding DNA: TGTGCCAGCAGTGAAGCGTCACGTACGAACGGGGATGGCTACACCTTC.

V gene TRBV11-1 combines with J gene TRBJ2-1; 14 bases are shared with TRBD2. Trimming removed 1 base from V and 4 bases from J; junction bases left unmatched: 6. Germline CDR1 SGHAT, CDR2 FQDESV (reference sequence). This CDR3 spans 18 amino acids. CDR3: CASSLVTSGGAYYNEQFF. In nucleotides, the CDR3 is TGTGCCAGCAGCTTAGTGACTAGCGGGGGGGCCTATTACAATGAGCAGTTCTTC. The entire variable domain, with the rest obtained from reference TRBV11-1 and TRBJ2-1, is as follows: EAEVAQSPRYKITEKSQAVAFWCDPISGHATLYWYRQILGQGPELLVQFQDESVVDDSQLPKDRFSAERLKGVDSTLKIQPAELGDSAMYLCASSLVTSGGAYYNEQFFGPGTRLTVL.

This sequence joins TRBV4-1 and TRBJ2-3; D might be TRBD1 (5 bases). The CDR3 length is 15 residues. Trimming took 1 base from V and 2 from J, leaving 10 bases between them. The V gene's germline CDR1 is MGHRA and CDR2 YSYEKL. The CDR3 region is CASSQVGALTDTQYF. CDR3 DNA: TGCGCCAGCAGCCAAGTAGGGGCCCTCACAGATACGCAGTATTTT.

The chain carries TRBV12-5 and TRBJ2-7; D possibly corresponds to TRBD1 (6 bases). This CDR3 contains 16 residues. Trimming pared 7 bases from V and 0 bases from J, leaving 19 bases between. CDR1 and CDR2 from the germline V gene are LGHNT and FRNRAP. The CDR3 protein is CASAPRRGDNSYEQYF. The CDR3 bases are TGTGCTAGTGCCCCCAGGCGAGGGGACAACTCCTACGAGCAGTACTTC.

Remarks on this clone: One junction end does not reproduce the germline sequence, and a read error may be involved. The J gene is TRBJ2-1, the V gene TRBV5-1; D is uncertain. CDR3 length: 16 amino acids. Looked up from germline, CDR1 is SGHRS and CDR2 is YFSETQ. DNA for the CDR3: TGCGCCAGCAGCTTGGTTTCGATCTTGAACTACAATGGGCAGTTCTTC. This translates into CASSLVSILNYNGQFF.

In its sample, this clone was seen a few times. The rearrangement joins TRBV9 to TRBJ1-1; no firm D call. The germline CDR1 and CDR2 sequences are SGDLS and YYNGEE. The germline V and J ends were trimmed by 2 bases and 4 bases, with 12 bases remaining between them. CDR3 length: 14 amino acids. CDR3 DNA sequence: TGTGCCAGCAGCGTCCACGGGATAGGCACTGAAGCTTTCTTT. Amino acids: CASSVHGIGTEAFF. The entire variable domain, with the rest obtained from reference TRBV9 and TRBJ1-1, is as follows: DSGVTQTPKHLITATGQRVTLRCSPRSGDLSVYWYQQSLDQGLQFLIQYYNGEERAKGNILERFSAQQFPDLHSELNLSSLELGDSALYFCASSVHGIGTEAFFGQGTRLTVV.

The J gene is TRBJ2-7, the V gene TRBV9; the D gene is possibly TRBD1 (5 bases). CDR3 size: 12 residues. Germline V CDR1 and CDR2: SGDLS, YYNGEE. V lost 3 bases, J lost 6 bases, and 10 bases lay in between. DNA for the CDR3: TGTGCCAGCAGCGCTTTCACAGGCGAGCAGTACTTC. Its protein product is CASSAFTGEQYF.

The genes are TRBV12-5 and TRBJ2-3; TRBD1 matches at 9 bases. Germline-derived CDR1 and CDR2 are LGHNT and FRNRAP. Losses at the gene ends were 0 bases for V and 7 bases for J; bases not matched to a gene: 17. The CDR3 contains 19 residues. CDR3 sequence reads: CASGLVIYPRTGDAYTQYF. The CDR3 DNA is TGTGCTAGTGGTTTGGTCATCTACCCCCGGACAGGGGACGCTTATACGCAGTATTTT.

The chain links TRBV7-6 to TRBJ2-3; 10 bases are a match to TRBD2. The J segment lost 2 bases and the V segment lost 5 bases, leaving 10 bases of the junction unmatched. Per the germline V gene, CDR1 is SGHVS and CDR2 is FNYEAQ. The CDR3 length is 17 residues. The CDR3, as DNA: TGTGCCAGCAGCCCCCGTGGGAGCGGGAGGGCCACAGATACGCAGTATTTT. Its protein is CASSPRGSGRATDTQYF.

The chain carries TRBV7-2 and TRBJ2-3; 8 bases are a match to TRBD1. The trim removed 0 bases at V and 3 bases at J, leaving 5 bases unmatched. The CDR3 loop spans 16 amino acids. Germline values: CDR1 SGHTA, CDR2 FQGNSA. CDR3 nucleotides: TGTGCCAGCAGCTTAGCGGGGACAGGCTTTACAGATACGCAGTATTTT. It codes for CASSLAGTGFTDTQYF.